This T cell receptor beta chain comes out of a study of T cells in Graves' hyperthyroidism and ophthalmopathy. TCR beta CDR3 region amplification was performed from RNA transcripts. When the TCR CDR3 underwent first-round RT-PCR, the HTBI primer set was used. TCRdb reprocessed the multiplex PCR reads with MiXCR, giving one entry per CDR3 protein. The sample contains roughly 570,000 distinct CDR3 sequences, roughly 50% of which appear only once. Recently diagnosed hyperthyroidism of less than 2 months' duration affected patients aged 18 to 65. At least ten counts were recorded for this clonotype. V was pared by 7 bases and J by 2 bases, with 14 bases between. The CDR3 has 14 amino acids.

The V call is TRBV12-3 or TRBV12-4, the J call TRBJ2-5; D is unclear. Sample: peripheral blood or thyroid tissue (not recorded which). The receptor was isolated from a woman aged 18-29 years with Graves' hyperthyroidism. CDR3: CASTLRPGQETQYF. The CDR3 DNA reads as TGTGCCAGCACTCTCCGGCCAGGACAAGAGACCCAGTACTTC.